These 5 T cell receptor beta chains were all obtained from the same sample, sequenced in a study of blood T cells in healthy people across ages. A second PCR of about 7 to 12 cycles used a sample-barcoded 5' primer and a J-beta primer mix. Each CDR3 protein gets one entry after TCRdb re-called the 5' RACE reads with MiXCR. The data contain over a million distinct CDR3 sequences, roughly 59% of them seen just once; the ten biggest clones take up 6.5% to 8.5%. Sequenced material: blood. The receptor set was obtained from a man younger than 35 in good health.

The chain uses TRBV2 and TRBJ2-5; TRBD1 matches 9 bases. This CDR3 region has 13 residues. V gave up 6 bases and J gave up 4 bases; unmatched junction bases: 3. CDR1 is SNHLY and CDR2 is FYNNEI in the germline V gene. The CDR3 coding sequence is TGTGCCAGCAGAAGGGACAGGGCAGAGACCCAGTACTTC. It codes for CASRRDRAETQYF. Using reference TRBV2 and TRBJ2-5 for the parts outside the CDR3, the full variable domain is EPEVTQTPSHQVTQMGQEVILRCVPISNHLYFYWYRQILGQKVEFLVSFYNNEISEKSEIFDDQFSVERPDGSNFTLKIRSTKLEDSAMYFCASRRDRAETQYFGPGTRLLVL.

The chain joins TRBV4-1 to TRBJ2-4, with D possibly matching TRBD1 (6 bases). CDR1 is MGHRA and CDR2 is YSYEKL in the germline V gene. The CDR3 is 17 amino acids. The V and J ends lost 0 bases and 4 bases respectively, with 16 bases between them. The CDR3: CASSQDGGATGKNIQYF. The CDR3 nucleotides are TGCGCCAGCAGCCAAGATGGTGGGGCCACAGGGAAAAACATTCAGTACTTC.

The chain combines TRBV4-1 with TRBJ1-1, with D hard to call. V shed 1 base and J shed 7 bases, with 7 bases lying between them. Per the germline V gene, CDR1 is MGHRA and CDR2 is YSYEKL. CDR3 length: 12 residues. CDR3 DNA: TGCGCCAGCAGCCAAGGCACTTTTGAAGCTTTCTTT. Protein sequence: CASSQGTFEAFF.

This chain joins TRBV11-2 and TRBJ2-5, with 8 nucleotides matching TRBD2. With 5 bases clipped from V and 4 bases from J, the junction kept 12 bases outside the gene matches. Germline V gives CDR1 SGHAT, CDR2 FQNNGV. The CDR3 consists of 16 residues. The CDR3 region is CASSAYGLALGETQYF. The CDR3 nucleotides are TGTGCCAGCAGCGCCTACGGACTAGCTTTAGGAGAGACCCAGTACTTC.

The chain is built from TRBV20-1 and TRBJ2-7; D is unclear. Germline V gene lookup returns CDR1 DFQATT and CDR2 SNEGSKA (reference sequence). V lost 4 bases and J lost 3, with 10 bases in between. The CDR3 is 12 amino acids. In DNA form, the CDR3 reads TGCAGTGCTACCAGAGGTGGCTACGAGCAGTACTTC. Amino acids: CSATRGGYEQYF.